This T cell receptor beta chain was captured by sequencing in a study of cytotoxic CD8 clonotypes in ibrutinib-treated CLL. Looking at the study overall: The samples contained 255,043 productive templates on average. They also contained an average of roughly 90,000 productive rearrangements.

This CDR3 region has 11 residues. Deletions cut 4 bases from V and 5 bases from J, with 6 bases between. Germline V gene lookup returns CDR1 SNHLY and CDR2 FYNNEI. This clone was seen a single time. What it binds is not known. Deep sequencing aimed at 1 in 200,000 to 1 in 1 million T cells' resolution. Clones were read by immunoSEQ multiplex PCR, and TCRdb kept only the in-frame ones, dropping some. Among about 85,000 clones listed, roughly 80% were seen once. General observations from the study: The study found clonality rose at ibrutinib response, then fell toward baseline at progression.

This material consisted of PBMCs, taken after 12 months of ibrutinib treatment. V and J are TRBV2 and TRBJ2-7, with unresolved D. This sequence originates from a human donor with chronic lymphocytic leukemia. CDR3 bases: TGTGCCAGCAGTGGGTATCACGAGCAGTACTTC. Protein product: CASSGYHEQYF.